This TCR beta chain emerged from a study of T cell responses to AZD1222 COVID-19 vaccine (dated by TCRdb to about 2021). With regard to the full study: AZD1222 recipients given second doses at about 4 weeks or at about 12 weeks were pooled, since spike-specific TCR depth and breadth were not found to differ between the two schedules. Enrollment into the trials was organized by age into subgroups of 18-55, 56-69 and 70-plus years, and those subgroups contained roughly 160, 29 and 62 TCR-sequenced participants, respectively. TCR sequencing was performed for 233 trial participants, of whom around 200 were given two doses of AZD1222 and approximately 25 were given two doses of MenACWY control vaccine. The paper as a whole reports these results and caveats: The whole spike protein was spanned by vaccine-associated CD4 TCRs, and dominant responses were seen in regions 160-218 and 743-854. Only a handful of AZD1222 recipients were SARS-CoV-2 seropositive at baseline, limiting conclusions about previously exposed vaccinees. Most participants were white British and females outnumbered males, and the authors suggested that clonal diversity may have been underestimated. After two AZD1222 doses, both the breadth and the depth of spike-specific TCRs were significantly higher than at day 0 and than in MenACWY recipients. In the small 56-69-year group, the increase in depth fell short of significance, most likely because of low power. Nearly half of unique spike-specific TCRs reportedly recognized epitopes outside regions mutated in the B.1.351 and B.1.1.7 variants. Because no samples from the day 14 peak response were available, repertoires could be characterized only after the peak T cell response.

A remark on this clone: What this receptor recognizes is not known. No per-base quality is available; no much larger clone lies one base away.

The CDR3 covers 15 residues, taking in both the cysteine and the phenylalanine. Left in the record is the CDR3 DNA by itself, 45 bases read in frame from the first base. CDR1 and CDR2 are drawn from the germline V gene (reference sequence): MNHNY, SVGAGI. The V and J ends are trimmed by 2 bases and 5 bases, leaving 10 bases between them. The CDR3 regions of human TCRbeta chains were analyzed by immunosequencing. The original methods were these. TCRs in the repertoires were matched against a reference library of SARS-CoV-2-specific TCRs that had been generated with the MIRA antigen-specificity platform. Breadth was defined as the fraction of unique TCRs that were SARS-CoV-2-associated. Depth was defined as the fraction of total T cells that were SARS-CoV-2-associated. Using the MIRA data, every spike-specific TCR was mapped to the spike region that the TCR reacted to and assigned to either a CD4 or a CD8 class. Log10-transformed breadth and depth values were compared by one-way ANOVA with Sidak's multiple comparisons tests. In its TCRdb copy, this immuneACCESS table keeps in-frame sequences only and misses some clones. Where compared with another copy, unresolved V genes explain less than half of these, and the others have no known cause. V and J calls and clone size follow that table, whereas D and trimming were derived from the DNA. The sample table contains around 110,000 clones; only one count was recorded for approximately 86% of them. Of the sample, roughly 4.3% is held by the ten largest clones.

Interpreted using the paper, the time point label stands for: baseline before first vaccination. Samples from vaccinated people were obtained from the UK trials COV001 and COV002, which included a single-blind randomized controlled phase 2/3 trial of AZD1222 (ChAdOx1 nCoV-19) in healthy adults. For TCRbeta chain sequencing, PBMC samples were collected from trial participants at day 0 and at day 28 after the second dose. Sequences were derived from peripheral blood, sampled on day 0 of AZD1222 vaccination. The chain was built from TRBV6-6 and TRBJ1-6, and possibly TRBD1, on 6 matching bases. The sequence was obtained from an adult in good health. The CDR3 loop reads CASSYRTVNNSPLHF. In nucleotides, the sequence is TGTGCCAGCAGTTACCGGACAGTTAATAATTCACCCCTCCACTTT.